The 10 T cell receptor beta chains listed next were all sequenced from one sample in a study of cytomegalovirus exposure and HLA in healthy donors. PCR primers comprised 60 Vbeta and 13 Jbeta primers. Data came from immunoSEQ multiplex PCR; TCRdb stores just in-frame clones and leaves some out. This table holds some 120,000 clones, around 80% found once. Sequencing was done on a sample of PBMCs. These receptors were collected from a woman in her fifties or sixties in good health and CMV-seropositive.

The rearrangement links TRBV25-1 to TRBJ2-3; TRBD2 matches at 7 bases. CDR3 length: 15 amino acids. J was trimmed by 1 base and V by 6 bases; bases with no gene match: 7. CDR1 is MGHDK, CDR2 SYGVNS, per germline. The CDR3 bases are TGTGCCAGCAGCACTAGACTAGCCGGCACAGATACGCAGTATTTT. It encodes CASSTRLAGTDTQYF.

The chain uses TRBV7-2 and TRBJ1-4, with TRBD1 identical over 8 bases. V gave up 1 base and J gave up 7 bases; unmatched junction bases: 2. CDR1 SGHTA and CDR2 FQGNSA come from the germline V gene. CDR3 length: 14 amino acids. This CDR3 reads CASSLVTGGEKLFF. Written as DNA, the CDR3 is TGTGCCAGCAGCTTAGTTACAGGGGGTGAAAAACTGTTTTTT.

The rearrangement uses TRBV5-1 and TRBJ1-1, with 7 bases matching TRBD1. Looked up from germline, CDR1 is SGHRS and CDR2 is YFSETQ. J was trimmed by 4 bases and V by 4 bases; bases with no gene match: 13. This CDR3 has 16 residues. CDR3 loop: CASSMWTGGLGTEAFF. The CDR3 DNA reads TGCGCCAGCAGCATGTGGACAGGTGGCCTTGGCACTGAAGCTTTCTTT.

This clone occurred once. This chain connects TRBV10-3 to TRBJ1-2; TRBD1 agrees at 8 bases. Trimming took 0 bases from V and 2 from J; bases not matched to a gene: 5. From germline, CDR1 is ENHRY and CDR2 SYGVKD. The CDR3 contains 16 residues. DNA of the CDR3: TGTGCCATCAGTGAGTCGAGTAGGACAGGGAACTATGGCTACACCTTC. Translated, it gives CAISESSRTGNYGYTF.

The J gene is TRBJ2-7, the V gene TRBV6-5; 9 bases are a match to TRBD1. The V gene end was trimmed by 4 bases and the J gene end by 2 bases; junction bases not matched to a gene: 3. The germline V gene has CDR1 MNHEY and CDR2 SVGAGI. This CDR3 has 14 amino acids. This CDR3 is CASSSRDRAYEQYF. As DNA, the CDR3 is TGTGCCAGCAGTTCCAGGGACAGGGCCTACGAGCAGTACTTC.

V gene TRBV30 combines with J gene TRBJ2-3; 7 bases match TRBD1. Germline lookup yields CDR1 GTSNPN and CDR2 SVGIG (reference sequence). The CDR3 runs 14 residues. DNA for the CDR3: TGTGCGTTTACCCCGACAGGGTGGACGGATACGCAGTATTTT. This gives the protein CAFTPTGWTDTQYF.

This clone was picked up a small number of times. V is TRBV19 and J is TRBJ1-2; perhaps TRBD1 as D (5 bases). The CDR3 covers 12 residues. The V and J ends lost 7 bases and 4 bases respectively, with 10 bases between them. CDR1 is LNHDA, CDR2 SQIVND, per germline (reference sequence). CDR3 DNA sequence: TGTGCCAGTAACCCAGGGCGCTATGGCTACACCTTC. It specifies CASNPGRYGYTF.

This clone came up once. The V and J genes are TRBV10-3 and TRBJ2-1; TRBD1 agrees at 8 bases. In germline, CDR1 is ENHRY, CDR2 SYGVKD. The CDR3 contains 14 residues. V trimming: 4 bases; J trimming: 7 bases; junction bases outside the gene matches: 6. CDR3 protein: CAISGERTGNEQFF. CDR3 bases: TGTGCCATCAGTGGGGAAAGGACAGGGAATGAGCAGTTCTTC.

This clone was observed a single time. The V gene is TRBV27, the J gene TRBJ2-1; 10 bases agree with TRBD2. Germline V lookup: CDR1 MNHEY, CDR2 SMNVEV (reference sequence). This CDR3 has 14 amino acids. After removal of 4 bases from V and 6 bases from J, the junction contained 3 bases not matched to a gene. The CDR3 DNA sequence: TGTGCCAGCAGTTATCGACTAGCGGGCAATGAGCAGTTCTTC. Its translation is CASSYRLAGNEQFF.

This clone was picked up a small number of times. The chain couples TRBV5-5 to TRBJ1-4; 9 bases agree with TRBD1. V lost 5 bases and J lost 8; bases outside the gene matches: 7. The CDR3 runs 14 residues. From germline, CDR1 is SGHKS and CDR2 YYEKEE (reference sequence). CDR3 protein: CASRRTGEGEKLFF. CDR3 bases: TGTGCCAGCAGGCGGACAGGGGAAGGCGAAAAACTGTTTTTT.